Sequencing of this T cell receptor beta chain was carried out in a study of blood T cell repertoires in COVID-19. Assay used: immunoSEQ multiplex PCR; TCRdb lists only in-frame clones, some missing. The table has approximately 350,000 clones, roughly 87% seen once; the top ten hold just under 3%. CDR3 size: 16 residues. CDR1 is SEHNR, CDR2 FQNEAQ, per germline (reference sequence). V gave up 5 bases and J gave up 1 base, with 12 bases separating them. Clinical history as reported by participants underpinned cohort assignment. The rearrangement links TRBV7-9 to TRBJ2-6; D might be TRBD1 (5 bases). Sequenced input: PBMCs or T cells enriched from blood (not recorded which). The receptor was derived from a woman aged 25 to 39 who had recovered from COVID-19. As DNA, the CDR3 is TGTGCCAGCAGCCGCACAGCAGGGTCTGGGGCCAACGTCCTGACTTTC. It codes for CASSRTAGSGANVLTF.